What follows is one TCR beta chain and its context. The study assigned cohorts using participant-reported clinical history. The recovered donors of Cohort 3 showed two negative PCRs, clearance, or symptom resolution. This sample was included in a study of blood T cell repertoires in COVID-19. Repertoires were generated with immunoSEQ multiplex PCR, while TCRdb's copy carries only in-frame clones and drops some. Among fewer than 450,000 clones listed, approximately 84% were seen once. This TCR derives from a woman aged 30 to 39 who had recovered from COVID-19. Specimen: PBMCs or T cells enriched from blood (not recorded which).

CDR3 DNA: TGTGCCAGCAGTTACTCACTAGTAACTGAAGCTTTCTTT. The encoded protein is CASSYSLVTEAFF. The J gene is TRBJ1-1, the V gene TRBV6-5; D gene uncertain. The CDR3 has 13 amino acids. V was pared by 0 bases and J by 5 bases, with 7 bases between. The germline CDR1 and CDR2 sequences are MNHEY and SVGAGI.